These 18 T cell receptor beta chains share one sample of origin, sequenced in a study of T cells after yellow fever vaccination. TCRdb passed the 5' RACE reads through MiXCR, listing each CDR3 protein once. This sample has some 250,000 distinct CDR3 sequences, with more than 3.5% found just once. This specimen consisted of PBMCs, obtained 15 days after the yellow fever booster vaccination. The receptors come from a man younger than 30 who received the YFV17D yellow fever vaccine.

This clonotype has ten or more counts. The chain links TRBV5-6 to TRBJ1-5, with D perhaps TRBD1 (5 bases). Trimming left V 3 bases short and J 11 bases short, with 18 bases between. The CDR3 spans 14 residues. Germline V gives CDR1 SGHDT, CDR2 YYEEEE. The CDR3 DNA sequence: TGTGCCAGCAGCTCAACCGGGACCTTTCGAGCCCAGCATTTT. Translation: CASSSTGTFRAQHF.

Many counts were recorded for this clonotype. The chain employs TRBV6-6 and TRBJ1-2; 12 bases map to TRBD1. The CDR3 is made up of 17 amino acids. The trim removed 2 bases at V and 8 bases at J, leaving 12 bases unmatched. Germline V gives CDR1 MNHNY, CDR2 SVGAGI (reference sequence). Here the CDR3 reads CASSYGPPGQGARGYTF. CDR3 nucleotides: TGTGCCAGCAGTTACGGGCCCCCGGGACAGGGGGCGCGGGGCTACACCTTC.

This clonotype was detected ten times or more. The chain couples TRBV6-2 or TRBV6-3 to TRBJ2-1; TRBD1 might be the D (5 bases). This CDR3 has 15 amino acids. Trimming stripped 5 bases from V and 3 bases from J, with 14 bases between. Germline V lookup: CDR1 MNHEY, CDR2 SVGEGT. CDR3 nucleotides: TGTGCCAGCAGTCCTCGACAGCCGTTCTACAATGAGCAGTTCTTC. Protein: CASSPRQPFYNEQFF.

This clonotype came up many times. CDR3 region: CATGRGGGGYGYTF. For the CDR3, the DNA is TGTGCCACGGGCCGGGGTGGAGGTGGATATGGCTACACCTTC. The gene calls are TRBV7-9 and TRBJ1-2; D gene unclear. The CDR3 is 14 amino acids. Trimming removed 10 bases at V and 5 bases at J, with 20 bases between. Germline lookup yields CDR1 SEHNR and CDR2 FQNEAQ (reference sequence).

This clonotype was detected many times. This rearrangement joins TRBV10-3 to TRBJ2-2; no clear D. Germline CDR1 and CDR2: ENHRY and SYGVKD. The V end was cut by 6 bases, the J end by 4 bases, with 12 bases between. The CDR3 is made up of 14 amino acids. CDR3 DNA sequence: TGTGCCATCAGGCCTCTAATGGGCACCGGGGAGCTGTTTTTT. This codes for CAIRPLMGTGELFF.

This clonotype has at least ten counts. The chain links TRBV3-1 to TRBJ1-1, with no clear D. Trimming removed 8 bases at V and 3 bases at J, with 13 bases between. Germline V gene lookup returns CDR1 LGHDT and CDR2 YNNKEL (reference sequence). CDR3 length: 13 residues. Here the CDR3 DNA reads TGTGCCAGCGGACGGAGGAAGGACACTGAAGCTTTCTTT. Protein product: CASGRRKDTEAFF.

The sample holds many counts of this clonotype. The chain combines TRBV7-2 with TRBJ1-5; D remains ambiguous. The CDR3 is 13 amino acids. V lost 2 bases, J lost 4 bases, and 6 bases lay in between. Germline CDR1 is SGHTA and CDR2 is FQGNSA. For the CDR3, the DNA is TGTGCCAGCAGCTTAAACGAGAATCAGCCCCAGCATTTT. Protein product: CASSLNENQPQHF.

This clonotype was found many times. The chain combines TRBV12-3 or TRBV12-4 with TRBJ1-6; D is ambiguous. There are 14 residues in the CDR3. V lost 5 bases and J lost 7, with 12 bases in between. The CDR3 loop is CASSLGRRNSPLHF. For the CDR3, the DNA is TGTGCCAGCAGTCTTGGACGGCGGAATTCACCCCTCCACTTT.

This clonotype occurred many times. The CDR3 DNA is TGTGCCAGCAGCTTAATGGGGGGGACGATGAACACTGAAGCTTTCTTT. Protein: CASSLMGGTMNTEAFF. The rearrangement links TRBV7-2 to TRBJ1-1; D may be TRBD1 (5 bases). V was clipped by 2 bases and J by 0 bases, with 13 bases between them. The CDR3 loop spans 16 amino acids. Germline loops: CDR1 SGHTA, CDR2 FQGNSA.

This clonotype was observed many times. CDR3 sequence: CASSIRALAKNIQYF. CDR3 coding DNA: TGTGCCAGCAGTATAAGGGCTTTAGCCAAAAACATTCAGTACTTC. The chain combines TRBV27 with TRBJ2-4; no definite D call. The CDR3 is made up of 15 amino acids. Germline CDR1 MNHEY, CDR2 SMNVEV (reference sequence). V shed 5 bases and J shed 0 bases, with 11 bases lying between them.

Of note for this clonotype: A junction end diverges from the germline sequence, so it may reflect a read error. CDR3 region: CASSQDLNLPLHF. The CDR3 bases are TGCGCCAGCAGCCAAGATCTCAATTTACCCCTCCACTTT. The chain combines TRBV4-3 with TRBJ1-6; no clear D. CDR1 and CDR2 from the germline V gene are LGHNA and YSLEER. CDR3 length: 13 residues.

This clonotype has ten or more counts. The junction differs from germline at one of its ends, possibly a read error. CDR3 sequence (DNA): TGTGCCAGCAGCTTGAACCGGGACAGGGTGTTCTTC. Translating gives CASSLNRDRVFF. V usage is TRBV5-4 and J usage is TRBJ2-5; TRBD1 matches at 9 bases. Germline-derived CDR1 and CDR2 are SGHNT and YYREEE (reference sequence). The CDR3 spans 12 residues.

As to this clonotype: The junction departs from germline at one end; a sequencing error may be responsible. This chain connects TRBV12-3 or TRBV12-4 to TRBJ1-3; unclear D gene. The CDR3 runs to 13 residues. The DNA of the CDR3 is TGTGCCTGCAGTTTTGTACCTGGAAACACCATATATTTT. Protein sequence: CACSFVPGNTIYF.

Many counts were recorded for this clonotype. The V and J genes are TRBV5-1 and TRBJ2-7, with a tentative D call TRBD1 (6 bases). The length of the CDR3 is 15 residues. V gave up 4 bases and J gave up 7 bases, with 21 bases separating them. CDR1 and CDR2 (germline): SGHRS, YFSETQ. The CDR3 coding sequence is TGCGCCAGCAGCGATATAAGACAGGTGCGTGGGGAGCAGTACTTC. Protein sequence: CASSDIRQVRGEQYF.

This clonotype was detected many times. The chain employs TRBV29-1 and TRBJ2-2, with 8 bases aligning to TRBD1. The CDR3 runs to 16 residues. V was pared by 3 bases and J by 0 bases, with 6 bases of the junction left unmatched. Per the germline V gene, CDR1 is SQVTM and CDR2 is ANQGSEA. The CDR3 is CSVEDPTGANTGELFF. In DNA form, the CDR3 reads TGCAGCGTTGAGGATCCGACAGGGGCGAACACCGGGGAGCTGTTTTTT.

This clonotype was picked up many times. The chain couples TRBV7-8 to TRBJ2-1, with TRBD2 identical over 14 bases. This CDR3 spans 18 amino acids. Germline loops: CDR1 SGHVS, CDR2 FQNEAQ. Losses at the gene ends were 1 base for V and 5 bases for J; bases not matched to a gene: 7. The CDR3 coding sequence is TGTGCCAGCAGCTTAGTAGTGACTAGCGGGGGGGCGGACAATGAGCAGTTCTTC. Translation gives CASSLVVTSGGADNEQFF. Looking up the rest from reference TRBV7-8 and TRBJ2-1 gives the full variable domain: GAGVSQSPRYKVAKRGQDVALRCDPISGHVSLFWYQQALGQGPEFLTYFQNEAQLDKSGLPSDRFFAERPEGSVSTLKIQRTQQEDSAVYLCASSLVVTSGGADNEQFFGPGTRLTVL.

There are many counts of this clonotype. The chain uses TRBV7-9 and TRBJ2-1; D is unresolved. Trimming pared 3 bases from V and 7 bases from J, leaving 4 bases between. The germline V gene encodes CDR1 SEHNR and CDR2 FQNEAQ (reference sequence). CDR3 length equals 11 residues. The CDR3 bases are TGTGCCAGCAGCTTTGTTAATGAGCAGTTCTTC. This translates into CASSFVNEQFF.

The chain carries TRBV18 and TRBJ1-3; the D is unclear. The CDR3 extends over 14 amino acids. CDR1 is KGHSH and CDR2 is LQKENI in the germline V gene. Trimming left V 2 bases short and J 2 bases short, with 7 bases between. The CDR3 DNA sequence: TGTGCCAGCTCACCAACGACCCCTGGAAACACCATATATTTT. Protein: CASSPTTPGNTIYF.